A single TCR beta chain is shown here with its context. TCRdb passed the 5' RACE reads through MiXCR, listing each CDR3 protein once. The sample shows roughly 240,000 distinct CDR3 sequences, approximately 6.3% of them seen only once. This sample was taken from a study of T cells after yellow fever vaccination. There are 13 residues in the CDR3. Between the trimmed V and J ends, which lost 10 bases and 6 bases, there was a span of 17 bases. The sequencing used CD4+ T cells sorted from PBMCs, collected on the day of the yellow fever booster vaccination. The TCR originated in a man between 25 and 39 years old who received the YFV17D yellow fever vaccine. The chain joins TRBV12-3 or TRBV12-4 to TRBJ2-3; D could derive from TRBD1 or TRBD2 (5 bases each). CDR3 in amino acids: CATGAGTGDTQYF. The CDR3 region has the DNA TGTGCCACCGGGGCCGGGACGGGGGATACGCAGTATTTT.